The next 21 T cell receptor beta chains were all read from a single sample in a study of long-term antiretroviral therapy in people with HIV. At the survey level, the v3.0 immunoSEQ assay was run. Some clones are missing from TCRdb's copy, which holds only in-frame ones; the method was immunoSEQ multiplex PCR. The sample has 25,000 to 35,000 clones, 82% seen once; the top ten hold 13% to 15%. The starting material was unsorted PBMCs, obtained 2.9 years after starting antiretroviral therapy. These receptors all come from a man aged 45-65 years with HIV.

This clone appeared once. This chain joins TRBV30 and TRBJ1-6, with a possible D match to TRBD1 (5 bases). CDR1 and CDR2 (germline): GTSNPN, SVGIG (reference sequence). CDR3 length: 14 amino acids. Trimming took off 3 bases at V and 9 bases at J, with 15 bases between the two ends. The DNA of the CDR3 is TGTGCCTGGAGCGGGCAGGGTACATTTTCACCCCTCCACTTT. Translated, it gives CAWSGQGTFSPLHF. Using reference TRBV30 and TRBJ1-6 for the parts outside the CDR3, the full variable domain is SQTIHQWPATLVQPVGSPLSLECTVEGTSNPNLYWYRQAAGRGLQLLFYSVGIGQISSEVPQNLSASRPQDRQFILSSKKLLLSDSGFYLCAWSGQGTFSPLHFGNGTRLTVT.

This chain links TRBV9 with TRBJ1-1; TRBD1 matches at 9 bases. Per germline, CDR1 SGDLS and CDR2 YYNGEE. CDR3 size: 14 residues. J gave up 5 bases and V 5 bases, and 7 bases lay outside the gene matches. The CDR3 loop reads CASRPGTGRTEAFF. In nucleotides, the CDR3 is TGTGCCAGCAGGCCCGGGACAGGGAGGACTGAAGCTTTCTTT.

This clone was detected a few times. The chain has TRBV7-6 and TRBJ1-1, with a weak D call TRBD1 (6 bases). With 4 bases removed from V and 1 base from J, the gap between germline ends came to 13 bases. The germline V gene has CDR1 SGHVS and CDR2 FNYEAQ. The CDR3 contains 15 residues. The CDR3 nucleotides read TGTGCCAGCAGCTCCTCCGACAGGTGGAACACTGAAGCTTTCTTT. This translates into CASSSSDRWNTEAFF.

The chain joins TRBV6-6 to TRBJ2-2; D unresolved. This CDR3 region has 13 residues. V dropped 6 bases and J dropped 1 base, with 6 bases sitting between them. Germline assignment: CDR1 MNHNY and CDR2 SVGAGI (reference sequence). CDR3 region: CASRGKNTGELFF. CDR3 DNA: TGTGCCAGCAGGGGCAAGAACACCGGGGAGCTGTTTTTT.

This rearrangement joins TRBV6-5 to TRBJ1-3; a weak D match, TRBD1 (6 bases). Per germline, CDR1 MNHEY and CDR2 SVGAGI. This CDR3 comprises 13 residues. V dropped 6 bases and J dropped 6 bases, with 12 bases sitting between them. CDR3 in DNA: TGTGCCAGCAGCCTGTCAGGGGAAAACACCATATATTTT. This sequence encodes CASSLSGENTIYF.

This chain connects TRBV28 to TRBJ1-1; 10 positions agree with TRBD1. The CDR3 extends over 15 amino acids. V was clipped by 6 bases and J by 4 bases; unmatched bases: 8. Germline V CDR1 and CDR2: MDHEN, SYDVKM. CDR3 DNA sequence: TGTGCCAGCAGCCCTCATCGGACAGGGGGCACTGAAGCTTTCTTT. This sequence encodes CASSPHRTGGTEAFF. Variable domain in full (rest from reference TRBV28 and TRBJ1-1): DVKVTQSSRYLVKRTGEKVFLECVQDMDHENMFWYRQDPGLGLRLIYFSYDVKMKEKGDIPEGYSVSREKKERFSLILESASTNQTSMYLCASSPHRTGGTEAFFGQGTRLTVV.

The chain is built from TRBV6-6 and TRBJ2-5; D is possibly TRBD1 (5 bases). The ends were cut back, 0 bases at V and 4 bases at J, with 9 bases in the middle. The CDR3 spans 14 residues. The V gene's germline CDR1 is MNHNY and CDR2 SVGAGI (reference sequence). CDR3 residues: CASSYSPRGETQYF. The CDR3 region has the DNA TGTGCCAGCAGTTACTCACCTAGGGGAGAGACCCAGTACTTC.

The CDR3 protein is CATITSFYEQYF. CDR3 DNA: TGTGCCACAATTACTAGCTTCTACGAGCAGTACTTC. The J gene is TRBJ2-7, the V gene TRBV28; D is perhaps TRBD2 (6 bases). The V gene lost 10 bases and the J gene lost 3 bases, with 13 bases spanning the gap. The germline gives CDR1 MDHEN, CDR2 SYDVKM. The CDR3 loop spans 12 amino acids.

This chain joins TRBV6-1 and TRBJ2-4; D gene uncertain. V lost 5 bases and J lost 0, with 11 bases in between. The CDR3 has 15 amino acids. Germline values: CDR1 MNHNS, CDR2 SASEGT. The CDR3 region is CASSSEVLAKNIQYF. The CDR3, as DNA: TGTGCCAGCAGTTCCGAGGTCCTAGCCAAAAACATTCAGTACTTC.

This chain links TRBV5-4 with TRBJ1-4; possible D gene TRBD1, 5 bases. From germline, CDR1 is SGHNT and CDR2 YYREEE (reference sequence). V lost 5 bases and J 0 bases, leaving 11 bases between the germline ends. This CDR3 comprises 15 residues. CDR3 region: CASRQDGSTNEKLFF. The CDR3, as DNA: TGTGCCAGCAGACAGGACGGCTCAACTAATGAAAAACTGTTTTTT.

This clone has a single count. V gene TRBV9 combines with J gene TRBJ2-2; D may be TRBD1 or TRBD2 (5 bases each). The germline V gene has CDR1 SGDLS and CDR2 YYNGEE. V lost 4 bases and J 7 bases, leaving 14 bases between the germline ends. This CDR3 is built from 14 residues. The CDR3 sequence is CASSSTGLGGELFF. The CDR3 nucleotides are TGTGCCAGCAGCTCCACGGGGCTCGGCGGGGAGCTGTTTTTT.

The chain joins TRBV2 to TRBJ1-6; 12 bases are shared with TRBD1. After removal of 6 bases from V and 13 bases from J, the junction contained 13 bases not matched to a gene. The CDR3 sequence is 16 residues long. Germline assignment: CDR1 SNHLY and CDR2 FYNNEI. This CDR3 reads CASRRDSGQGAPPLHF. CDR3 sequence (DNA): TGTGCCAGCAGGAGGGATTCGGGACAGGGGGCCCCGCCCCTCCACTTT.

This clone was recorded a few times. The chain couples TRBV28 to TRBJ1-6; TRBD1 agrees at 9 bases. Germline trimming cut 10 bases from V and 4 bases from J; bases unmatched to any gene: 5. This CDR3 spans 14 amino acids. Germline loops: CDR1 MDHEN, CDR2 SYDVKM. The chain's CDR3 is CAILGQGYNSPLHF. CDR3 nucleotide sequence: TGTGCCATCCTGGGACAGGGTTATAATTCACCCCTCCACTTT.

The V gene is TRBV5-1, the J gene TRBJ2-7; D is ambiguous. The CDR3 has 16 residues. V lost 0 bases to trimming and J lost 0 bases, with 13 bases between them. CDR1 and CDR2 from the germline V gene are SGHRS and YFSETQ. The CDR3 region has the DNA TGCGCCAGCAGCTTGGCTTCCGGGTCGAGCTCCTACGAGCAGTACTTC. Encoded protein: CASSLASGSSSYEQYF.

The chain recombines TRBV18 with TRBJ2-6; perhaps TRBD2 as D (5 bases). V was shortened by 3 bases and J by 2 bases, with 5 bases between the two germline ends. Germline V gene data show CDR1 as KGHSH and CDR2 as LQKENI. This CDR3 is built from 14 residues. In nucleotides, the CDR3 is TGTGCCAGCTCACCCGGGACTGGGGCCAACGTCCTGACTTTC. Amino acids: CASSPGTGANVLTF.

The chain recombines TRBV5-8 with TRBJ1-1; TRBD1 is a possible D gene (6 bases). Between the trimmed V and J ends, which lost 3 bases and 4 bases, there was a span of 13 bases. CDR3 length: 14 residues. CDR1 is SGHTS, CDR2 YDEGEE, per germline. Here the CDR3 reads CASSWTVPSTEAFF. DNA for the CDR3: TGTGCCAGCAGCTGGACAGTCCCGAGCACTGAAGCTTTCTTT. Together with reference TRBV5-8 and TRBJ1-1, the CDR3 gives the full variable domain: EAGVTQSPTHLIKTRGQQATLRCSPISGHTSVYWYQQALGLGLQFLLWYDEGEERNRGNFPPRFSGRQFPNYSSELNVNALELEDSALYLCASSWTVPSTEAFFGQGTRLTVV.

This clone was seen once. This chain links TRBV7-6 with TRBJ1-1; 7 positions agree with TRBD1. J gave up 11 bases and V 2 bases, and 11 bases lay outside the gene matches. The CDR3 totals 14 residues. The germline CDR1 and CDR2 sequences are SGHVS and FNYEAQ. The CDR3 sequence: CASSLTGEMISAFF. Written as DNA, the CDR3 is TGTGCCAGCAGCTTAACAGGGGAGATGATATCGGCTTTCTTT. Full variable domain (rest looked up from reference TRBV7-6 and TRBJ1-1): GAGVSQSPRYKVTKRGQDVALRCDPISGHVSLYWYRQALGQGPEFLTYFNYEAQQDKSGLPNDRFSAERPEGSISTLTIQRTEQRDSAMYRCASSLTGEMISAFFGQGTRLTVV.

This chain connects TRBV7-6 to TRBJ1-6; D is perhaps TRBD1 (5 bases). Trimming took 5 bases from V and 7 from J, leaving 18 bases between them. The CDR3 contains 16 residues. Germline values: CDR1 SGHVS, CDR2 FNYEAQ. In DNA, the CDR3 is TGTGCCAGCAGCCCCAACGTGGGGCCGAACAATTCACCCCTCCACTTT. It translates to CASSPNVGPNNSPLHF.

The J gene is TRBJ2-7, the V gene TRBV11-1, with 8 nucleotides matching TRBD1. The CDR3 is 15 amino acids. From germline, CDR1 is SGHAT and CDR2 FQDESV (reference sequence). V lost 4 bases and J lost 2; bases outside the gene matches: 7. The CDR3 DNA follows: TGTGCCAGCAGCTCGACAGGGGAGAAGGCCTACGAGCAGTACTTC. It codes for CASSSTGEKAYEQYF.

V and J are TRBV11-2 and TRBJ1-2; D gene unclear. The CDR3 has 16 amino acids. Germline assignment: CDR1 SGHAT and CDR2 FQNNGV. Deletions cut 1 base from V and 4 bases from J, with 16 bases between. This chain's CDR3 is CASSLAQPPTLYGYTF. The DNA of the CDR3 is TGTGCCAGCAGCTTAGCCCAGCCGCCGACTCTCTATGGCTACACCTTC.

The chain recombines TRBV4-1 with TRBJ2-7, with TRBD2 matching 10 bases. The CDR3 runs to 15 residues. Germline V CDR1 and CDR2: MGHRA, YSYEKL. V shed 1 base, J shed 6 bases, and the junction held 6 bases outside the gene matches. The CDR3: CASSQVTSGDFEQYF. Written as DNA, the CDR3 is TGCGCCAGCAGCCAAGTAACTAGCGGGGACTTCGAGCAGTACTTC.